Here is one TCR beta chain with its context. The data originate from a study of OX40 agonist ivuxolimab in advanced cancers. Study-level background: Patients took ivuxolimab, an agonistic anti-OX40 (CD134) antibody. The diagnoses of dose-escalation patients were hepatocellular carcinoma, melanoma, renal cell or head and neck cancer. Males comprised approximately 81% of the group, whose mean age was about 62 years (range 23 to 79).

This CDR3 contains 10 residues. Germline CDR1 is SQVTM and CDR2 is ANQGSEA. After removal of 3 bases from V and 15 bases from J, the junction contained 1 base not matched to a gene. The method was immunoSEQ multiplex PCR; TCRdb's version includes in-frame clones alone and lacks a portion of them. Counted here are tens of thousands of clones, more than 85% occurring once; the ten biggest clones make up 0.44%. The TCR comes from an adult with an advanced solid tumor such as melanoma, head and neck, liver or kidney cancer. Sample: CD4+ or CD8+ T cells sorted from blood, taken in a trial of the OX40 agonist ivuxolimab. This rearrangement joins TRBV29-1 to TRBJ2-1, with TRBD2 matching 11 bases. The CDR3 DNA sequence: TGCAGCGTTGATCTAGCGGGAGGGTTCTTC. It codes for CSVDLAGGFF.